Below, 20 T cell receptor beta chains from the same sample are listed, as sequenced in a study of metastatic and nonmetastatic thyroid tumors. Thyroid surgery had not been preceded by any treatment in any patient. MiXCR reprocessed the PCR reads for TCRdb. There are 80,000 to 85,000 clones in the sample; about 12% occur only once, and roughly 9.6% lies in the top ten. Sequenced sample: tumor tissue. The receptors originated from a female donor with papillary thyroid cancer or a benign thyroid nodule (not recorded which). Some clones in this sample may be carry-over from other donors' samples.

A remark on this clone: Because the CDR3 is missing its conserved closing phenylalanine or tryptophan, this is likely a read error. This sequence joins TRBV5-1 and TRBJ2-7; perhaps TRBD2 as D (7 bases). The germline V and J ends were trimmed by 4 bases and 2 bases, with 13 bases remaining between them. The CDR3 extends over 14 amino acids. Germline CDR1 SGHRS, CDR2 YFSETQ. Here the CDR3 reads CASSPGGKPYEQYL. As DNA, the CDR3 is TGCGCCAGCAGCCCGGGGGGCAAACCCTACGAGCAGTACCTC.

Remarks on this clone: A much bigger clone sits one base away, suggesting this may be a read error. This chain uses TRBV18 with TRBJ2-6; a possible D gene is TRBD2 (5 bases). The CDR3 has 16 amino acids. From germline, CDR1 is KGHSH and CDR2 LQKENI. The CDR3 protein is CSSSPGRNPGANVLTF. The CDR3, as DNA: TGTTCCAGCTCACCGGGAAGGAATCCAGGGGCCAACGTCCTGACTTTC.

This clone was counted at least ten times. The genes are TRBV20-1 and TRBJ1-2; D unresolved. The CDR3 sequence is 14 residues long. Germline V gene sequence: CDR1 DFQATT, CDR2 SNEGSKA (reference sequence). Trimming stripped 1 base from V and 3 bases from J, with 12 bases between. This CDR3 is CSARAVGWDYGYTF. CDR3 DNA: TGCAGTGCTAGAGCAGTAGGGTGGGACTATGGCTACACCTTC.

This clone was observed at least ten times. The J gene is TRBJ2-2, the V gene TRBV6-5, with TRBD1 identical over 8 bases. The J segment lost 6 bases and the V segment lost 0 bases, leaving 3 bases of the junction unmatched. The germline V gene has CDR1 MNHEY and CDR2 SVGAGI. The CDR3 contains 15 residues. The CDR3 DNA follows: TGTGCCAGCAGTTACTCGAACAGGGGGGCCGGGGAGCTGTTTTTT. Its translation is CASSYSNRGAGELFF.

As regards this clone: Germline and junction disagree at one end, which may indicate a read error. V and J are TRBV6-6 and TRBJ2-7, with 11 bases lining up with TRBD2. Germline V gives CDR1 MNHNY, CDR2 SVGAGI (reference sequence). The CDR3 length is 18 residues. CDR3 sequence reads: CASIYSRPGTSGRGEQYF. The CDR3 DNA reads TGTGCCAGCATTTACTCCCGACCTGGTACTAGCGGGAGAGGCGAGCAGTACTTC.

There are many counts of this clone. This chain uses TRBV19 with TRBJ1-1; D remains unclear. Trimming took off 3 bases at V and 4 bases at J, with 24 bases between the two ends. The CDR3 loop spans 18 amino acids. The germline gives CDR1 LNHDA, CDR2 SQIVND (reference sequence). The CDR3 sequence is CASSISHGSIGVTTEAFF. The DNA of the CDR3 is TGTGCCAGTAGTATTAGCCACGGCAGCATCGGGGTGACCACTGAAGCTTTCTTT.

A word on this clone: Possible read error: a much larger clone is one base away. The chain has TRBV20-1 and TRBJ2-3, with D perhaps TRBD1 or TRBD2 (5 bases each). Trimming cost V 2 bases and J 2 bases, with 17 bases left between them. Germline values: CDR1 DFQATT, CDR2 SNEGSKA (reference sequence). The CDR3 is made up of 16 amino acids. DNA for the CDR3: TGCAGTGCTAGACCCTGGGCTATCGGGACCACAGATACGCAGTATTTT. Protein product: CSARPWAIGTTDTQYF.

This clone was picked up a small number of times. This chain links TRBV5-5 with TRBJ2-1; TRBD2 aligns across 7 bases. The V and J ends lost 6 bases and 6 bases, in that order; junction bases with no gene match: 12. The CDR3 is 15 residues long. The germline CDR1 and CDR2 sequences are SGHKS and YYEKEE (reference sequence). CDR3 sequence reads: CASTVFAGDFNEQFF. CDR3 coding DNA: TGTGCCAGCACCGTGTTCGCGGGAGACTTCAATGAGCAGTTCTTC.

Regarding this clone: The junction and the germline gene differ at one end; a read error may be behind it. The chain carries TRBV28 and TRBJ2-7, with a weak D call TRBD2 (6 bases). This CDR3 is 12 amino acids long. Looked up from germline, CDR1 is MDHEN and CDR2 is SYDVKM. The CDR3 sequence: CASRTSGYEHYF. In DNA form, the CDR3 reads TGTGCCAGCAGGACTAGTGGTTACGAGCATTACTTC.

This clone was found many times. The chain joins TRBV29-1 to TRBJ1-3; 9 nucleotides align to TRBD1. The CDR3 is made up of 15 amino acids. Germline CDR1 reads SQVTM; CDR2 reads ANQGSEA. V was clipped by 7 bases and J by 2 bases; unmatched bases: 9. The CDR3 loop is CSAGQGSGAGNTIYF. Written as DNA, the CDR3 is TGCAGCGCCGGACAGGGGTCAGGGGCTGGAAACACCATATATTTT.

This clone was seen repeatedly, ten times or more. The chain joins TRBV12-3 or TRBV12-4 to TRBJ2-1, with D maybe TRBD2 (6 bases). The CDR3 runs to 15 residues. V lost 6 bases to trimming and J lost 9 bases, with 21 bases between them. The CDR3 coding sequence is TGTGCCAGCAGCTTCCTCTTACGGGAGAGGGGTGAGCAGTTCTTC. Its protein is CASSFLLRERGEQFF.

In this sample, this clone turned up many times. The J gene is TRBJ1-5, the V gene TRBV3-1; D gene uncertain. Germline-derived CDR1 and CDR2 are LGHDT and YNNKEL (reference sequence). V was pared by 0 bases and J by 7 bases, with 13 bases between. This CDR3 spans 15 amino acids. CDR3 coding DNA: TGTGCCAGCAGCCAAGATGCGAGGGCGCGGCAGCCCCAGCATTTT. Translated, it gives CASSQDARARQPQHF.

The chain is built from TRBV19 and TRBJ2-3; D is ambiguous. Trimming left V 5 bases short and J 2 bases short, with 8 bases between. This CDR3 spans 13 amino acids. Germline V gives CDR1 LNHDA, CDR2 SQIVND (reference sequence). This CDR3 reads CASSLRFTDTQYF. DNA for the CDR3: TGTGCCAGTAGTCTGAGATTCACAGATACGCAGTATTTT. Full variable domain (missing parts from reference TRBV19 and TRBJ2-3): DGGITQSPKYLFRKEGQNVTLSCEQNLNHDAMYWYRQDPGQGLRLIYYSQIVNDFQKGDIAEGYSVSREKKESFPLTVTSAQKNPTAFYLCASSLRFTDTQYFGPGTRLTVL.

This clone came up many times. The chain joins TRBV24-1 to TRBJ2-3, with TRBD1 identical over 9 bases. V lost 7 bases to trimming and J lost 2 bases; unmatched junction nucleotides: 0. This CDR3 comprises 13 residues. The germline gives CDR1 KGHDR, CDR2 SFDVKD. The DNA for the CDR3 is TGTGCCACCAGACAGGGGGCCACAGATACGCAGTATTTT. Translation gives CATRQGATDTQYF.

This clone is medium-sized in the sample. DNA of the CDR3: TGTGCCAGCAGTGGAGTCCGGGACAGGGGAGACTATGGCTACACCTTC. It yields the protein CASSGVRDRGDYGYTF. The V and J genes are TRBV12-3 or TRBV12-4 and TRBJ1-2; 10 bases are a match to TRBD1. With V trimmed by 5 bases and J by 3 bases, 9 bases remained unmatched. The length of the CDR3 is 16 residues.

This clone occurred many times. The chain combines TRBV11-1 with TRBJ1-2; no reliable D call. Trimming removed 0 bases from V and 6 bases from J, with 14 bases in between. Germline lookup yields CDR1 SGHAT and CDR2 FQDESV (reference sequence). The CDR3 is 15 residues long. The CDR3 here is CASSLATEFYNGYTF. The CDR3 DNA sequence: TGTGCCAGCAGCTTAGCCACCGAGTTCTATAATGGCTACACCTTC.

Many counts were recorded for this clone. For the CDR3, the DNA is TGTGCCAGCAGTGAATGGGGCGCGGGGAACACTGAAGCTTTCTTT. This encodes CASSEWGAGNTEAFF. The chain is built from TRBV2 and TRBJ1-1; maybe TRBD1 (5 bases). Germline loops: CDR1 SNHLY, CDR2 FYNNEI. Deletions cut 2 bases from V and 1 base from J, with 11 bases between. This CDR3 is built from 15 residues.

Ten or more counts support this clone. J is TRBJ2-3 and V is TRBV24-1; 7 nucleotides align to TRBD2. Germline V CDR1 and CDR2: KGHDR, SFDVKD. J was trimmed by 2 bases and V by 3 bases; bases with no gene match: 10. CDR3 size: 17 residues. This CDR3 is CATSDRRASGTTDTQYF. CDR3 DNA: TGTGCCACCAGTGATAGGAGGGCTAGCGGAACCACAGATACGCAGTATTTT.

At least ten counts were recorded for this clone. This chain joins TRBV7-6 and TRBJ1-1; possibly TRBD1 for D (5 bases). Between the trimmed V and J ends, which lost 5 bases and 7 bases, there was a span of 11 bases. Germline V CDR1 and CDR2: SGHVS, FNYEAQ. CDR3 length equals 12 residues. The CDR3 DNA follows: TGTGCCAGCAGCCCTATTACAGGTGAAGCTTTCTTT. Translated: CASSPITGEAFF.

This clone has a count of ten or more. The V gene is TRBV11-1, the J gene TRBJ2-1; no definite D call. V lost 1 base and J lost 1, with 11 bases in between. Looked up from germline, CDR1 is SGHAT and CDR2 is FQDESV (reference sequence). The CDR3 spans 16 residues. The CDR3 DNA reads TGTGCCAGCAGCTTAGATATCCAGAGTTCCTACAATGAGCAGTTCTTC. Translated: CASSLDIQSSYNEQFF.